The 22 T cell receptor beta chains reported below all come from one sample, sequenced in a study of T cells after yellow fever vaccination. TCRdb used MiXCR to reprocess the 5' RACE reads, holding one entry per CDR3 protein. The data show hundreds of thousands of distinct CDR3 sequences, with around 3.6% seen just once and roughly a quarter held by the top ten. This specimen consisted of PBMCs, obtained on the day of the yellow fever booster vaccination. Every receptor here comes from a man younger than 35 who received the YFV17D yellow fever vaccine.

This clonotype was seen at least ten times. The chain's CDR3 is CASSFGLNSGNTIYF. Written as DNA, the CDR3 is TGTGCCAGCAGCTTTGGGCTGAACTCTGGAAACACCATATATTTT. The chain combines TRBV7-2 with TRBJ1-3, with D uncertain. Germline V CDR1 and CDR2: SGHTA, FQGNSA. The CDR3 sequence is 15 residues long. The V end was cut by 3 bases, the J end by 0 bases, with 9 bases between.

This clonotype occurred many times. The chain uses TRBV5-5 and TRBJ2-7, with D hard to call. This CDR3 has 14 residues. Trimming cost V 0 bases and J 2 bases, with 9 bases left between them. Germline V gene lookup returns CDR1 SGHKS and CDR2 YYEKEE (reference sequence). In nucleotides, the CDR3 is TGTGCCAGCAGCTTGGCCGACGGAACCTACGAGCAGTACTTC. Translation: CASSLADGTYEQYF.

This clonotype was counted ten times or more. The chain couples TRBV7-2 to TRBJ2-2; 11 bases line up with TRBD1. Looked up from germline, CDR1 is SGHTA and CDR2 is FQGNSA. After removal of 3 bases from V and 5 bases from J, the junction contained 2 bases not matched to a gene. This CDR3 region has 15 residues. CDR3 residues: CASSFGTGGTGELFF. CDR3 DNA sequence: TGTGCCAGCAGCTTCGGGACAGGGGGAACCGGGGAGCTGTTTTTT.

This clonotype came up a few times. The chain links TRBV18 to TRBJ1-6; no definite D call. This CDR3 is built from 14 residues. V was shortened by 6 bases and J by 8 bases, with 14 bases between the two germline ends. Germline V gives CDR1 KGHSH, CDR2 LQKENI. The chain's CDR3 is CASSPRVKDSPLHF. The CDR3 coding sequence is TGTGCCAGCTCCCCAAGGGTCAAGGATTCACCCCTCCACTTT.

This clonotype was seen repeatedly, ten times or more. The V gene is TRBV29-1, the J gene TRBJ2-5; D is possibly TRBD2 (6 bases). The CDR3 runs 12 residues. Germline CDR1 reads SQVTM; CDR2 reads ANQGSEA. Trimming left V 7 bases short and J 7 bases short, with 16 bases between. In DNA form, the CDR3 reads TGCAGCGCCAGGGACTTCGCTGGGACCCAGTACTTC. Amino acid sequence: CSARDFAGTQYF.

The chain couples TRBV20-1 to TRBJ2-3, with D maybe TRBD2 (6 bases). The CDR3 is 15 amino acids. V was shortened by 0 bases and J by 2 bases, with 12 bases between the two germline ends. Per the germline V gene, CDR1 is DFQATT and CDR2 is SNEGSKA (reference sequence). The CDR3 DNA follows: TGCAGTGCTAGAGACTATAGCGGATCCACAGATACGCAGTATTTT. The encoded protein is CSARDYSGSTDTQYF.

Details on this clonotype: A read error may be the cause here, since a much bigger clone is one base away. The rearrangement uses TRBV6-2 or TRBV6-3 and TRBJ1-2, with no clear D. The germline CDR1 and CDR2 sequences are MNHEY and SVGEGT. The CDR3 has 12 residues. CDR3 protein: CASSAREGGYSF. The CDR3, as DNA: TGTGCCAGCAGTGCGAGGGAAGGAGGCTACTCCTTC.

V is TRBV19 and J is TRBJ1-1; D may be TRBD1 (6 bases). The CDR3 loop spans 16 amino acids. The V end lost 4 bases, the J end lost 4 bases, and 19 bases lay between the germline ends. Germline V gives CDR1 LNHDA, CDR2 SQIVND (reference sequence). The CDR3 region is CASSTYPLQGRTEAFF. The DNA of the CDR3 is TGTGCCAGTAGTACCTACCCTTTACAGGGTCGCACTGAAGCTTTCTTT.

The sample holds a few counts of this clonotype. The V gene is TRBV19, the J gene TRBJ1-5, with D unclear. Per the germline V gene, CDR1 is LNHDA and CDR2 is SQIVND (reference sequence). The V and J ends lost 4 bases and 7 bases respectively, with 8 bases between them. The CDR3 is made up of 12 amino acids. CDR3 bases: TGTGCCAGTAGTAGGCTAGGCCAGCCCCAGCATTTT. Translation: CASSRLGQPQHF.

The sample holds many counts of this clonotype. The chain carries TRBV10-2 and TRBJ1-5, with unresolved D. This CDR3 is built from 13 residues. Trimming shortened V by 2 bases and J by 7 bases, and 9 bases separated the two germline ends. The V gene's germline CDR1 is WSHSY and CDR2 SAAADI. The CDR3 DNA is TGCGCCAGCAGTGAGGGGTGGCGGCAGCCCCAGCATTTT. This translates into CASSEGWRQPQHF.

In its sample, this clonotype was seen a few times. The chain employs TRBV28 and TRBJ1-1; TRBD1 is a possible D gene (6 bases). Germline lookup yields CDR1 MDHEN and CDR2 SYDVKM. The V end was cut by 7 bases, the J end by 10 bases, with 16 bases between. The CDR3 loop spans 12 amino acids. The chain's CDR3 is CASTLTGSAAFF. Written as DNA, the CDR3 is TGTGCCAGCACCTTAACAGGGAGTGCAGCTTTCTTT. Complete variable domain (other parts from reference TRBV28 and TRBJ1-1): DVKVTQSSRYLVKRTGEKVFLECVQDMDHENMFWYRQDPGLGLRLIYFSYDVKMKEKGDIPEGYSVSREKKERFSLILESASTNQTSMYLCASTLTGSAAFFGQGTRLTVV.

This chain joins TRBV21-1 and TRBJ1-1. TRBV21-1 is flagged as a pseudogene. The CDR3 covers 18 residues. DNA of the CDR3: TGTGCCAGCAGCAAAGCTAGCCAGGGCCCCCAAGGGAACACTGAAGCTTTCTTT. Translated: CASSKASQGPQGNTEAFF.

In its sample, this clonotype was seen a few times. This chain joins TRBV10-3 and TRBJ2-2; TRBD1 aligns across 7 bases. CDR3 size: 14 residues. Per the germline V gene, CDR1 is ENHRY and CDR2 is SYGVKD. Trimming took 11 bases from V and 5 from J; bases not matched to a gene: 11. The CDR3 here is CAGSRDSLTGELFF. CDR3 DNA sequence: TGTGCCGGATCCCGGGACAGTTTGACCGGGGAGCTGTTTTTT.

This rearrangement joins TRBV20-1 to TRBJ1-2, with 10 bases matching TRBD1. This CDR3 is built from 15 residues. Trimming at V came to 6 bases and at J to 4 bases, leaving 11 bases not matched to a gene. The germline V gene has CDR1 DFQATT and CDR2 SNEGSKA (reference sequence). CDR3 nucleotide sequence: TGCAGTGCGGGCGGACAGGGGGTTAGTACCTATGGCTACACCTTC. It is translated as CSAGGQGVSTYGYTF.

This clonotype was counted ten times or more. The chain carries TRBV7-9 and TRBJ2-5; D unclear. The CDR3 covers 14 residues. CDR1 is SEHNR, CDR2 FQNEAQ, per germline (reference sequence). Trimming shortened V by 4 bases and J by 2 bases, and 11 bases separated the two germline ends. DNA for the CDR3: TGTGCCAGCAGCTACCTATCGCAACAAGAGACCCAGTACTTC. The encoded protein is CASSYLSQQETQYF.

This clonotype has just a few counts. This chain links TRBV10-3 with TRBJ2-1; TRBD2 is a possible D gene (6 bases). CDR3 length: 13 residues. Trimming took off 10 bases at V and 6 bases at J, with 16 bases between the two ends. Germline lookup yields CDR1 ENHRY and CDR2 SYGVKD. CDR3 bases: TGTGCCAGCCTGGGAGGTTCCGTCAATGAGCAGTTCTTC. Protein product: CASLGGSVNEQFF.

V is TRBV27 and J is TRBJ1-2; D is unresolved. Trimming took off 4 bases at V and 4 bases at J, with 13 bases between the two ends. CDR3 size: 14 residues. Germline loops: CDR1 MNHEY, CDR2 SMNVEV (reference sequence). In DNA, the CDR3 is TGTGCCAGCAGTTCAAACTCCCTTGGCTATGGCTACACCTTC. Encoded protein: CASSSNSLGYGYTF.

This clonotype showed up many times. The chain recombines TRBV7-8 with TRBJ2-5; D is unclear. V was pared by 0 bases and J by 1 base, with 6 bases between. Germline CDR1 is SGHVS and CDR2 is FQNEAQ. The CDR3 contains 14 residues. CDR3 bases: TGTGCCAGCAGCTTAGCCCTGCTCCAAGAGACCCAGTACTTC. Protein sequence: CASSLALLQETQYF.

The chain links TRBV6-6 to TRBJ1-3, with D tentatively TRBD1 (6 bases). V gave up 5 bases and J gave up 0 bases, with 14 bases separating them. This CDR3 comprises 16 residues. The germline gives CDR1 MNHNY, CDR2 SVGAGI (reference sequence). As DNA, the CDR3 is TGTGCCAGCAGTCCCTCGGGGGGGCTCTCTGGAAACACCATATATTTT. Amino acid sequence: CASSPSGGLSGNTIYF.

J is TRBJ1-5 and V is TRBV4-2; the D gene is possibly TRBD1 (5 bases). The V gene's germline CDR1 is LGHNA and CDR2 YNFKEQ. Deletions cut 1 base from V and 7 bases from J, with 14 bases between. The CDR3 extends over 15 amino acids. The CDR3 sequence: CASSQVLGGKQPQHF. CDR3 nucleotide sequence: TGTGCCAGCAGCCAAGTTCTCGGGGGTAAGCAGCCCCAGCATTTT.

This clonotype has a count of ten or more. In nucleotides, the CDR3 is TGCGCCAGCAGCCCAACCGGGACGCTGAATGAAAAACTGTTTTTT. It specifies CASSPTGTLNEKLFF. The chain combines TRBV5-1 with TRBJ1-4; perhaps TRBD1 as D (5 bases). V lost 4 bases, J lost 5 bases, and 15 bases lay in between. The CDR3 length is 15 residues. CDR1 is SGHRS, CDR2 YFSETQ, per germline. Supplemented by reference TRBV5-1 and TRBJ1-4, the full variable domain reads KAGVTQTPRYLIKTRGQQVTLSCSPISGHRSVSWYQQTPGQGLQFLFEYFSETQRNKGNFPGRFSGRQFSNSRSEMNVSTLELGDSALYLCASSPTGTLNEKLFFGSGTQLSVL.

This clonotype was counted at least ten times. The chain uses TRBV5-1 and TRBJ1-6; no definite D call. Germline V gene data show CDR1 as SGHRS and CDR2 as YFSETQ. Trimming stripped 0 bases from V and 7 bases from J, with 5 bases between. CDR3 length: 13 amino acids. CDR3 region: CASSLGQNSPLHF. The CDR3 DNA reads as TGCGCCAGCAGCTTGGGACAAAATTCACCCCTCCACTTT.